This T cell receptor (beta chain) was identified in a study of cytomegalovirus exposure and HLA in healthy donors. The CDR3 covers 14 residues. Germline CDR1 and CDR2: LNHDA and SQIVND (reference sequence). Trimming cost V 4 bases and J 8 bases, with 15 bases left between them. In the PCR, 60 Vbeta and 13 Jbeta primers were used. Only in-frame clones appear in the TCRdb table, and some are missing; sequencing was by immunoSEQ multiplex PCR. Of some 110,000 clones listed, roughly three fifths were seen once; the top ten hold 1.5%. The sequence came from a man between 18 and 29 years old in good health and CMV-seronegative. The sequenced sample consisted of PBMCs. The chain joins TRBV19 to TRBJ1-5; D gene ambiguous. The CDR3 bases are TGTGCCAGTAGTACCACCACCTCCGGGGAGCCCCAGCATTTT. It encodes CASSTTTSGEPQHF.